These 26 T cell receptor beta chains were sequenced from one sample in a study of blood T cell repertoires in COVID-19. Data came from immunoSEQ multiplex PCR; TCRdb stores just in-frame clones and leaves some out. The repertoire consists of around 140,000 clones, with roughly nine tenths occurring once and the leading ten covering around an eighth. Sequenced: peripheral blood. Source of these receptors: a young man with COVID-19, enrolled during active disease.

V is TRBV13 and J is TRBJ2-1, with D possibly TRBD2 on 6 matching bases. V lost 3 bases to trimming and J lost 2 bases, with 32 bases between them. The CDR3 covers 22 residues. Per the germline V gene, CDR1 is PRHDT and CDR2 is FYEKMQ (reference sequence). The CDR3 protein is CASSFRDAGRGAEVGPYNEQFF. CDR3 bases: TGTGCCAGCAGCTTTAGAGATGCTGGGCGCGGGGCGGAGGTAGGGCCCTACAATGAGCAGTTCTTC. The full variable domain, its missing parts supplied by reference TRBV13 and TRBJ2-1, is AAGVIQSPRHLIKEKRETATLKCYPIPRHDTVYWYQQGPGQDPQFLISFYEKMQSDKGSIPDRFSAQQFSDYHSELNMSSLELGDSALYFCASSFRDAGRGAEVGPYNEQFFGPGTRLTVL.

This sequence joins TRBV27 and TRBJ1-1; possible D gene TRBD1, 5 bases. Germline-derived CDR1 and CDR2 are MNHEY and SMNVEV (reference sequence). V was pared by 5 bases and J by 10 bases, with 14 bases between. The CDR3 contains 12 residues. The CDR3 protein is CASSAPGFRAFF. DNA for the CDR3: TGTGCCAGCAGTGCACCAGGGTTTCGAGCTTTCTTT.

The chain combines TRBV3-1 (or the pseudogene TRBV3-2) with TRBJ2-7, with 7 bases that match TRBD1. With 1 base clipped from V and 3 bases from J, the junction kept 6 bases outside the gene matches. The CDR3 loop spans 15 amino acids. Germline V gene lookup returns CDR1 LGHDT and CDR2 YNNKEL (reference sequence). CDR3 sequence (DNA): TGTGCCAGCAGCCAAGGTTGGCAGGGGGTCTACGAGCAGTACTTC. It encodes CASSQGWQGVYEQYF.

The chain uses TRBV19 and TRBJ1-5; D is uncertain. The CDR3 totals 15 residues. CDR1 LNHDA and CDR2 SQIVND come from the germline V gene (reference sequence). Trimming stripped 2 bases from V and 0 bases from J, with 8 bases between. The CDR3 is CASSISTSSNQPQHF. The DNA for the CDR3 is TGTGCCAGTAGTATAAGTACAAGTAGCAATCAGCCCCAGCATTTT.

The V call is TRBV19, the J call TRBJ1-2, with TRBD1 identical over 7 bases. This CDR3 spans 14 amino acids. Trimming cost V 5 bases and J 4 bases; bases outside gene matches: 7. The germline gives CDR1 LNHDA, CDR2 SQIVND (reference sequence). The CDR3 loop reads CASSWTGALYGYTF. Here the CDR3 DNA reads TGTGCCAGTAGTTGGACAGGCGCGCTCTATGGCTACACCTTC.

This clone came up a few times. CDR3 coding DNA: TGTGCCAGCAGCAGTACTAGAACATCAGATACGCAGTATTTT. Translation: CASSSTRTSDTQYF. The V and J genes are TRBV7-3 and TRBJ2-3; the D gene is possibly TRBD2 (5 bases). The germline gives CDR1 SGHTA, CDR2 FQGTGA. Between the trimmed V and J ends, which lost 5 bases and 4 bases, there was a span of 13 bases. The CDR3 extends over 14 amino acids. Supplemented by reference TRBV7-3 and TRBJ2-3, the full variable domain reads GAGVSQTPSNKVTEKGKYVELRCDPISGHTALYWYRQSLGQGPEFLIYFQGTGAADDSGLPNDRFFAVRPEGSVSTLKIQRTERGDSAVYLCASSSTRTSDTQYFGPGTRLTVL.

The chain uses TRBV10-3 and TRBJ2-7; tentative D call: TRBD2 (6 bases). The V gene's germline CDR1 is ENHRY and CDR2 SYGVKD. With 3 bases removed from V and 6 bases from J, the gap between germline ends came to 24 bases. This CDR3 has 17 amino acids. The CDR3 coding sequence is TGTGCCATCAGTGACGACCTGTTCTGGGACTCCCGTGGCGAGCAGTACTTC. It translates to CAISDDLFWDSRGEQYF.

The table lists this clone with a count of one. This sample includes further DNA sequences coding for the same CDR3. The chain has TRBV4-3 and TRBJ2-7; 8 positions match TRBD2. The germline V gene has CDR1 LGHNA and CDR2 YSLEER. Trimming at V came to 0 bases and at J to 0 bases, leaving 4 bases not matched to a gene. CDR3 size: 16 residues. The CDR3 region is CASSQDLLAGSYEQYF. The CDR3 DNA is TGCGCCAGCAGCCAAGATCTCCTAGCGGGCTCCTACGAGCAGTACTTC.

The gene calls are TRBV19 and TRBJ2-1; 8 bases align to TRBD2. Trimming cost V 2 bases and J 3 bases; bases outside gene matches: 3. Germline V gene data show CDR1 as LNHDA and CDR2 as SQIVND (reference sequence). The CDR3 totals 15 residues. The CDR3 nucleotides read TGTGCCAGTAGTATAAGGGGACTAGTCTACAATGAGCAGTTCTTC. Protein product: CASSIRGLVYNEQFF.

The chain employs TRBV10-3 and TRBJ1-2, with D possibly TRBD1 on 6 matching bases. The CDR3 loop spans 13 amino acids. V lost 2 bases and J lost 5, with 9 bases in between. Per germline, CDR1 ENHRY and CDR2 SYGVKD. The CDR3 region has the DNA TGTGCCATCAGTGAGACAGGGACATATGGCTACACCTTC. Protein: CAISETGTYGYTF.

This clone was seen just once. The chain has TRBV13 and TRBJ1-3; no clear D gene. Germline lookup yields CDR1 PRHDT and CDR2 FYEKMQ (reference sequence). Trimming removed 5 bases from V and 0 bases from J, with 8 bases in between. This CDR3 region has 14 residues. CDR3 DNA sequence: TGTGCCAGCAGCCTATTGAGCTCTGGAAACACCATATATTTT. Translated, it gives CASSLLSSGNTIYF.

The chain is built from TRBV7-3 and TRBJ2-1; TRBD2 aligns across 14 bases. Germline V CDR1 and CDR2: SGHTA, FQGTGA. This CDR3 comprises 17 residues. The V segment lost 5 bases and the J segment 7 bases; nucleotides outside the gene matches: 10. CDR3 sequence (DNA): TGTGCCAGCAGCCTACTAGGGACTAGCGGGAGTCAGAATGAGCAGTTCTTC. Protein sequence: CASSLLGTSGSQNEQFF.

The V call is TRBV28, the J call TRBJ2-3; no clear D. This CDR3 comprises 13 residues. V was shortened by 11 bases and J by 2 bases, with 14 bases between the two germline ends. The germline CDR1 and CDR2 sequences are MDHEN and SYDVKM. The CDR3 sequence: CAPTVGHTDTQYF. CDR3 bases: TGTGCCCCCACTGTGGGCCACACAGATACGCAGTATTTT. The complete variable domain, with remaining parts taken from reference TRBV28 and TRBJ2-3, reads DVKVTQSSRYLVKRTGEKVFLECVQDMDHENMFWYRQDPGLGLRLIYFSYDVKMKEKGDIPEGYSVSREKKERFSLILESASTNQTSMYLCAPTVGHTDTQYFGPGTRLTVL.

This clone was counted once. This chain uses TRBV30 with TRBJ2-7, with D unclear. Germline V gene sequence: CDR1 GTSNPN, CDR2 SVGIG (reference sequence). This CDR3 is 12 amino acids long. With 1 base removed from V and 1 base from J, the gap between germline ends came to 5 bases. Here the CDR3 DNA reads TGTGCCTGGAGTGGTCAGTCCTACGAGCAGTACTTC. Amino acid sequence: CAWSGQSYEQYF. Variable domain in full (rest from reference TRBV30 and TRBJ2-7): SQTIHQWPATLVQPVGSPLSLECTVEGTSNPNLYWYRQAAGRGLQLLFYSVGIGQISSEVPQNLSASRPQDRQFILSSKKLLLSDSGFYLCAWSGQSYEQYFGPGTRLTVT.

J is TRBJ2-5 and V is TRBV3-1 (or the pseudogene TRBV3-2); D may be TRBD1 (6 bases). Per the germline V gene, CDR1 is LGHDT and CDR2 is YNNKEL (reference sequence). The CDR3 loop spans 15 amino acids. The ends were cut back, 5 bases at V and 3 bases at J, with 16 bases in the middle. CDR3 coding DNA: TGTGCCAGCAGCTCGACAGGCTCTACCGAAGAGACCCAGTACTTC. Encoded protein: CASSSTGSTEETQYF.

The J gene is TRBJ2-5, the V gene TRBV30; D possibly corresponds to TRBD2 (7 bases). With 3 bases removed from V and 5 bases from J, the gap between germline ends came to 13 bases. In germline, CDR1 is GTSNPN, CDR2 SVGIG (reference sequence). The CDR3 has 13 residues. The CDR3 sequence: CAWSGGRGETQYF. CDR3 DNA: TGTGCCTGGAGCGGGGGGCGCGGGGAGACCCAGTACTTC.

As DNA, the CDR3 is TGTGCCAGTAGTATTTCGGCGGGAGAAGTGTACAATGAGCAGTTCTTC. As protein: CASSISAGEVYNEQFF. V gene TRBV19 combines with J gene TRBJ2-1; the match to TRBD2 covers 7 bases. This CDR3 region has 16 residues. Trimming took 3 bases from V and 4 from J; bases not matched to a gene: 9. CDR1 and CDR2 from the germline V gene are LNHDA and SQIVND (reference sequence). The whole variable domain, filled in from reference TRBV19 and TRBJ2-1, reads DGGITQSPKYLFRKEGQNVTLSCEQNLNHDAMYWYRQDPGQGLRLIYYSQIVNDFQKGDIAEGYSVSREKKESFPLTVTSAQKNPTAFYLCASSISAGEVYNEQFFGPGTRLTVL.

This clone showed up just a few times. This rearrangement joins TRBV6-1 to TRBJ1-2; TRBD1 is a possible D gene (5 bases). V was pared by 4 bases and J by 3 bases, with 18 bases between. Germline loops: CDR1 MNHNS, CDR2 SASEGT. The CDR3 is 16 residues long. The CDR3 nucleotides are TGTGCCAGCAGTGGACGGATCTCAGGGAAGGACTATGGCTACACCTTC. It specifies CASSGRISGKDYGYTF.

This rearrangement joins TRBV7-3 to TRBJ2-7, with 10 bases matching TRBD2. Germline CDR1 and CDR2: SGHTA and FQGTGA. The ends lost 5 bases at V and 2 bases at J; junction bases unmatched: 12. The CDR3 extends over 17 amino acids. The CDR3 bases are TGTGCCAGCAGCGCCTACGGACTAGCGGAAGTACCCTACGAGCAGTACTTC. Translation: CASSAYGLAEVPYEQYF.

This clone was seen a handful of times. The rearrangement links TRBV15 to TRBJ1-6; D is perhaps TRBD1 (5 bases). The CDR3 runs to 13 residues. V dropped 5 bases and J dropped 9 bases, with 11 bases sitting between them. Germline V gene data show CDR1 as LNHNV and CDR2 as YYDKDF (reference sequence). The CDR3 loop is CATSAGLVSPLHF. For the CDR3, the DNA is TGTGCCACCAGCGCGGGACTTGTTTCACCCCTCCACTTT.

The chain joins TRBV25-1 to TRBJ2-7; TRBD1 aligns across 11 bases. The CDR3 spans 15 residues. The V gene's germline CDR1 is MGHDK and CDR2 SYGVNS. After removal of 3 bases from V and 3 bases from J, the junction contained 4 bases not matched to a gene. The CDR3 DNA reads TGTGCCAGCAGTGAGGGGACAGGGGGACACTACGAGCAGTACTTC. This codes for CASSEGTGGHYEQYF.

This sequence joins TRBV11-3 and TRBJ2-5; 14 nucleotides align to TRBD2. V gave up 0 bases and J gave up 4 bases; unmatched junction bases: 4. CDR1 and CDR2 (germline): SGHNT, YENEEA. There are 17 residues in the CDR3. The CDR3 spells CASSLDAGLAGAETQYF. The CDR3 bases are TGTGCCAGCAGCTTAGACGCGGGACTAGCGGGAGCAGAGACCCAGTACTTC.

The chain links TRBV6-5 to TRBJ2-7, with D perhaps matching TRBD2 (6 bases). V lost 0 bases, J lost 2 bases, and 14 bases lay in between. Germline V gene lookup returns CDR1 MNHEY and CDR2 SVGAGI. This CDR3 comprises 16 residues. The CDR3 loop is CASSYSKRASPYEQYF. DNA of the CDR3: TGTGCCAGCAGTTACTCTAAGCGGGCTTCCCCCTACGAGCAGTACTTC.

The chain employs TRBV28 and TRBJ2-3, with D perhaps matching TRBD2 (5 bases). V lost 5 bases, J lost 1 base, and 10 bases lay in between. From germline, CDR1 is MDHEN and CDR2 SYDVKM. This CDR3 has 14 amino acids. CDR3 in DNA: TGTGCCAGCAGTGACTACGGGGGCACAGATACGCAGTATTTT. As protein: CASSDYGGTDTQYF.

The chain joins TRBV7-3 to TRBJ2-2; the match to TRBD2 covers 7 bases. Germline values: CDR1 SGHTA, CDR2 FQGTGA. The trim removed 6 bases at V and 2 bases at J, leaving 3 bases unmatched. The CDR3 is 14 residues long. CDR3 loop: CASRRGTNTGELFF. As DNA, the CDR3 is TGTGCCAGCAGGCGGGGGACTAACACCGGGGAGCTGTTTTTT.

CDR3 amino acids: CSVGFIGTSGNTIYF. CDR3 bases: TGCAGCGTTGGGTTTATTGGGACATCTGGAAACACCATATATTTT. The gene calls are TRBV29-1 and TRBJ1-3, with D possibly TRBD1 on 6 matching bases. The germline CDR1 and CDR2 sequences are SQVTM and ANQGSEA. Trimming shortened V by 4 bases and J by 1 base, and 14 bases separated the two germline ends. CDR3 length equals 15 residues.